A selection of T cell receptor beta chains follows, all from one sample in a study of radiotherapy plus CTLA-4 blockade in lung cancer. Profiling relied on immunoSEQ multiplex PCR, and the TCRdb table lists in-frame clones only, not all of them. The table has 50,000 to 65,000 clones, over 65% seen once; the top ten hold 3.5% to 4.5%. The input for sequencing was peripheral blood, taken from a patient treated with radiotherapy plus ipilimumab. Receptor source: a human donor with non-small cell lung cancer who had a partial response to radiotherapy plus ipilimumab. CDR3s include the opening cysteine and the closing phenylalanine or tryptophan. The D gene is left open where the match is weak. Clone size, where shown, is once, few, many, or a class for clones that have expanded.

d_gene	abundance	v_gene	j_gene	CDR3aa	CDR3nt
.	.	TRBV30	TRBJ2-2	CAWRGLPKTTGELFF	TGTGCCTGGAGGGGCCTGCCCAAAACAACCGGGGAGCTGTTTTTT
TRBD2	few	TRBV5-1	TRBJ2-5	CASSTSSLAGTETQYF	TGCGCCAGCAGCACATCCTCACTAGCGGGGACAGAGACCCAGTACTTC
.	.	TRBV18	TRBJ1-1	CASSPVSGTEAFF	TGTGCCAGCTCACCAGTCTCGGGAACTGAAGCTTTCTTT
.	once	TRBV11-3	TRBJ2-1	CASSLDGTSEYNEQFF	TGTGCCAGCAGCTTAGACGGGACTTCCGAGTACAATGAGCAGTTCTTC
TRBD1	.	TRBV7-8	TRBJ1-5	CASSLLQGANQPQHF	TGTGCCAGCAGCTTACTGCAGGGGGCCAATCAGCCCCAGCATTTT
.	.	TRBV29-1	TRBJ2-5	CSVEGSGTQYF	TGCAGCGTTGAAGGAAGCGGGACCCAGTACTTC
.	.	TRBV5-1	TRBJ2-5	CASSLLPTLQGRETQYF	TGCGCCAGCAGCTTACTTCCTACACTCCAGGGGAGAGAGACCCAGTACTTC
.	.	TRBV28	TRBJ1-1	CASSTWAGASNTEAFF	TGTGCCAGCAGTACCTGGGCAGGGGCTTCAAACACTGAAGCTTTCTTT
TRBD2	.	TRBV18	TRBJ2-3	CASSRDYRTDTQYF	TGTGCCAGCTCGCGGGACTACCGCACAGATACGCAGTATTTT
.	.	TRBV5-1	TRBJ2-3	CASSQSRATDTQYF	TGCGCCAGCAGCCAAAGCCGAGCCACAGATACGCAGTATTTT
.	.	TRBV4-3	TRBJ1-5	CASSQEYGNQPQHF	TGCGCCAGCAGCCAAGAGTACGGTAATCAGCCCCAGCATTTT
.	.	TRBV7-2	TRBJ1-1	CASSLGRMNTEAFF	TGTGCCAGCAGCTTGGGGCGAATGAACACTGAAGCTTTCTTT
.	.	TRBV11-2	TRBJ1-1	CASSLDRLNTEAFF	TGTGCCAGCAGCTTAGACAGGTTGAACACTGAAGCTTTCTTT
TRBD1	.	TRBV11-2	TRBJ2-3	CASSSRFGQGMTDTQYF	TGTGCCAGCAGCTCAAGGTTTGGACAGGGTATGACAGATACGCAGTATTTT
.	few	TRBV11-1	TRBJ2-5	CASSPGGPLQETQYF	TGTGCCAGCAGCCCGGGGGGCCCACTCCAAGAGACCCAGTACTTC
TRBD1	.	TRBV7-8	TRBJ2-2	CASSLAPRGRFFSNTGELFF	TGTGCCAGCAGCTTAGCGCCCAGGGGGCGCTTTTTCTCGAACACCGGGGAGCTGTTTTTT
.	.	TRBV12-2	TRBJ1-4	CASRLLDRGGEKLFF	TGTGCAAGTCGCTTACTTGACAGGGGGGGGGAAAAACTGTTTTTT
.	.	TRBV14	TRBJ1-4	CASSRGTLNEKLFF	TGTGCCAGCAGCCGAGGGACTCTTAATGAAAAACTGTTTTTT
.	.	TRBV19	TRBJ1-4	CASSFQGTANEKLFF	TGTGCCAGTAGTTTCCAGGGGACGGCTAATGAAAAACTGTTTTTT
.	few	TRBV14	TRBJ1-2	CASSQDQGGTYGYTF	TGTGCCAGCAGCCAAGATCAGGGCGGAACCTATGGCTACACCTTC
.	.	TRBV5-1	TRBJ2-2	CASSLSGANTGELFF	TGCGCCAGCAGCTTGTCTGGGGCAAACACCGGGGAGCTGTTTTTT
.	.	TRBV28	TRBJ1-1	CASRQVGLNTEAFF	TGTGCCAGTCGACAGGTAGGCTTGAACACTGAAGCTTTCTTT
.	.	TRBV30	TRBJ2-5	CAWRAQETQYF	TGTGCCTGGAGGGCCCAGGAGACCCAGTACTTC
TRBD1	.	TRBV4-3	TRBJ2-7	CASSQERTGPYEQYF	TGCGCCAGCAGCCAGGAACGGACAGGGCCCTACGAGCAGTACTTC
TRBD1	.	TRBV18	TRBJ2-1	CASSPLSAGTGVDNEQFF	TGTGCCAGCTCACCCCTATCTGCCGGGACAGGGGTGGACAATGAGCAGTTCTTC
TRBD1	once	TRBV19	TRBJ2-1	CASSQQGSSYNEQFF	TGTGCCAGTAGCCAACAGGGGAGCTCCTACAATGAGCAGTTCTTC
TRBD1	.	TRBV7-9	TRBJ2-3	CASSPLTLGQGAGTQYF	TGTGCCAGCAGCCCACTAACGCTGGGACAGGGGGCCGGTACGCAGTATTTT
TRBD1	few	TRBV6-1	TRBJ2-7	CASTGTGMSEQYF	TGTGCCAGCACTGGGACAGGGATGAGCGAGCAGTACTTC
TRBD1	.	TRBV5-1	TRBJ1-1	CASSMRQGDTEAFF	TGCGCCAGCAGCATGAGACAGGGAGACACTGAAGCTTTCTTT
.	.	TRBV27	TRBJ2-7	CASSLLSAGLSSYEQYF	TGTGCCAGCAGTTTACTCTCGGCGGGACTGAGCTCCTACGAGCAGTACTTC
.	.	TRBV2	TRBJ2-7	CASSVQPRRGSYEQYF	TGTGCCAGCAGTGTCCAGCCCCGGCGGGGCTCCTACGAGCAGTACTTC
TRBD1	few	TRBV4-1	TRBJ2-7	CASSPRDSYEQYF	TGCGCCAGCAGCCCCCGGGACAGCTACGAGCAGTACTTC
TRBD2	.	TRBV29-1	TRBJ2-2	CSVTSGGAGAGELFF	TGCAGCGTGACTAGCGGGGGGGCCGGGGCCGGGGAGCTGTTTTTT
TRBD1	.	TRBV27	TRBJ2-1	CASSADRGAYNEQFF	TGTGCCAGCAGTGCGGACAGGGGCGCCTACAATGAGCAGTTCTTC
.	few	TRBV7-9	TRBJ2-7	CASSLEAGEQYF	TGTGCCAGCAGCTTAGAGGCCGGGGAGCAGTACTTC
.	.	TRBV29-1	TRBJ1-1	CSVDPGQSNTEAFF	TGCAGCGTGGATCCCGGACAGTCGAACACTGAAGCTTTCTTT
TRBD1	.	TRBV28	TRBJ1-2	CASSSPGQGSYTF	TGTGCCAGCAGTTCACCGGGACAGGGGAGCTACACCTTC
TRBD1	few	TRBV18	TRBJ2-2	CASSPRDRGSANTGELFF	TGTGCCAGCTCACCCCGCGACAGGGGGTCTGCGAACACCGGGGAGCTGTTTTTT
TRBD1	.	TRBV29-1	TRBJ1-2	CSVNEGTGHTF	TGCAGCGTCAACGAGGGGACAGGCCACACCTTC
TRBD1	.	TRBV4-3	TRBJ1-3	CASSQDVGQRNTIYF	TGCGCCAGCAGCCAAGATGTGGGACAGCGAAACACCATATATTTT
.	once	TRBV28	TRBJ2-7	CASREQGIWPYEQYF	TGTGCCAGCAGGGAGCAGGGGATTTGGCCCTACGAGCAGTACTTC
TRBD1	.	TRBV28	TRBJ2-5	CASSLGTEVTQYF	TGTGCCAGCAGTCTCGGGACAGAGGTGACCCAGTACTTC
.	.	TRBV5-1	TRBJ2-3	CASSLDPSTDTQYF	TGCGCCAGCAGCTTGGATCCTAGCACAGATACGCAGTATTTT